Shown below are 17 T cell receptor beta chains from a single sample sequenced in a study of T cells in Graves' hyperthyroidism and ophthalmopathy. Researchers amplified the TCR beta CDR3 regions from RNA transcripts. An initial round of RT-PCR targeting the TCR CDR3 relied on the HTBI primer set. TCRdb processed the multiplex PCR reads anew with MiXCR; each CDR3 protein has one entry. The table lists 470,000 or so distinct CDR3 sequences, around 20% of them singletons, with around 27% in the top ten. Source material: blood. Receptors originate from a man between 18 and 29 years old with Graves' hyperthyroidism.

The chain uses TRBV2 and TRBJ1-6; no firm D call. V lost 7 bases and J 14 bases, leaving 24 bases between the germline ends. Germline-derived CDR1 and CDR2 are SNHLY and FYNNEI. CDR3 length equals 15 residues. Written as DNA, the CDR3 is TGTGCCAGCATGCTCCCCCGCAGGCCCGGTGATTCCCTCCACTTT. This sequence encodes CASMLPRRPGDSLHF.

The V call is TRBV13, the J call TRBJ1-1, with D possibly TRBD1 on 5 matching bases. The V end lost 0 bases, the J end lost 1 base, and 9 bases lay between the germline ends. This CDR3 contains 15 residues. The germline gives CDR1 PRHDT, CDR2 FYEKMQ (reference sequence). CDR3 region: CASSLGGRPNTEAFF. CDR3 DNA: TGTGCCAGCAGCTTAGGGGGACGGCCGAACACTGAAGCTTTCTTT.

Concerning this clonotype: A much larger clone lies one base from this, so it may be a read error. Since no conserved phenylalanine or tryptophan closes the CDR3, a read error is the likely cause. V and J are TRBV27 and TRBJ1-3; tentatively, D is TRBD1 (6 bases). Germline loops: CDR1 MNHEY, CDR2 SMNVEV (reference sequence). V was cut by 6 bases and J by 2 bases, with 17 bases left in between. The length of the CDR3 is 16 residues. This CDR3 reads CASRSQREGAGNTIYL. The DNA of the CDR3 is TGTGCCAGCAGGTCTCAGAGGGAGGGGGCTGGAAACACCATATATCTT.

The V and J genes are TRBV30 and TRBJ2-7; D call uncertain. V lost 2 bases and J lost 5, with 10 bases in between. CDR3 length: 12 amino acids. The germline gives CDR1 GTSNPN, CDR2 SVGIG (reference sequence). This chain's CDR3 is CAWSTSVHEQYF. The CDR3 DNA follows: TGTGCCTGGAGTACCTCGGTCCACGAGCAGTACTTC. The full variable domain, with the rest looked up from reference TRBV30 and TRBJ2-7, is SQTIHQWPATLVQPVGSPLSLECTVEGTSNPNLYWYRQAAGRGLQLLFYSVGIGQISSEVPQNLSASRPQDRQFILSSKKLLLSDSGFYLCAWSTSVHEQYFGPGTRLTVT.

This clonotype was seen a handful of times. CDR3 amino acids: CASSLGEDVANYGYTF. As DNA, the CDR3 is TGTGCCAGCAGCTTAGGGGAAGACGTAGCTAACTATGGCTACACCTTC. The genes are TRBV11-1 and TRBJ1-2; D remains unclear. V was shortened by 1 base and J by 0 bases, with 12 bases between the two germline ends. Looked up from germline, CDR1 is SGHAT and CDR2 is FQDESV (reference sequence). The length of the CDR3 is 16 residues.

V and J are TRBV11-2 and TRBJ2-7, with 12 nucleotides matching TRBD2. This CDR3 has 16 residues. Per germline, CDR1 SGHAT and CDR2 FQNNGV. V trimming: 4 bases; J trimming: 3 bases; junction bases outside the gene matches: 7. The CDR3 protein is CASSYDLTSGGYEQYF. CDR3 nucleotides: TGTGCCAGCAGCTACGACCTGACTAGCGGGGGCTACGAGCAGTACTTC.

This clonotype was picked up many times. This rearrangement joins TRBV11-2 to TRBJ1-2; D might be TRBD1 (5 bases). The CDR3 is 14 residues long. Germline V gene data show CDR1 as SGHAT and CDR2 as FQNNGV. V was pared by 1 base and J by 4 bases, with 10 bases between. The CDR3 DNA sequence: TGTGCCAGCAGCTTAGTGAGGACACCCTATGGCTACACCTTC. Amino acid sequence: CASSLVRTPYGYTF.

There are many counts of this clonotype. The CDR3 DNA reads TGTGCCAGTAGTATCTTACAGGGAATTCATCAGCCCCAGCATTTT. It encodes CASSILQGIHQPQHF. The chain is built from TRBV19 and TRBJ1-5, with D maybe TRBD1 (6 bases). The CDR3 sequence is 15 residues long. Between the trimmed V and J ends, which lost 3 bases and 5 bases, there was a span of 14 bases. Germline V gene data show CDR1 as LNHDA and CDR2 as SQIVND (reference sequence).

The sample holds many counts of this clonotype. This chain uses TRBV6-1 with TRBJ2-5; TRBD2 aligns across 7 bases. J was trimmed by 4 bases and V by 9 bases; bases with no gene match: 5. The CDR3 is 12 residues long. CDR1 is MNHNS, CDR2 SASEGT, per germline. CDR3 amino acids: CARGGLLETQYF. CDR3 DNA sequence: TGTGCCAGGGGGGGGTTGTTAGAGACCCAGTACTTC.

This clonotype was picked up many times. V and J are TRBV6-1 and TRBJ1-1, with D hard to call. Germline CDR1 is MNHNS and CDR2 is SASEGT. V lost 4 bases and J 6 bases, leaving 12 bases between the germline ends. This CDR3 contains 13 residues. CDR3 amino acids: CASSALLTPEAFF. The CDR3 DNA reads TGTGCCAGCAGTGCTCTATTGACCCCTGAAGCTTTCTTT.

This clonotype has just a few counts. The rearrangement uses TRBV30 and TRBJ2-7, with no clear D. The CDR3 totals 12 residues. CDR1 and CDR2 from the germline V gene are GTSNPN and SVGIG (reference sequence). V lost 2 bases, J lost 4 bases, and 9 bases lay in between. CDR3 amino acids: CAWSPSLYEQYF. The CDR3 DNA sequence: TGTGCCTGGAGTCCTAGTCTTTACGAGCAGTACTTC. The whole variable domain, remainder taken from reference TRBV30 and TRBJ2-7, is SQTIHQWPATLVQPVGSPLSLECTVEGTSNPNLYWYRQAAGRGLQLLFYSVGIGQISSEVPQNLSASRPQDRQFILSSKKLLLSDSGFYLCAWSPSLYEQYFGPGTRLTVT.

This clonotype was picked up a small number of times. This chain links TRBV19 with TRBJ1-1; possible D gene TRBD1, 5 bases. V was pared by 3 bases and J by 1 base, with 15 bases between. Germline CDR1 reads LNHDA; CDR2 reads SQIVND (reference sequence). This CDR3 has 16 residues. The CDR3 spells CASSIGAGRTNTEAFF. The CDR3 DNA reads as TGTGCCAGTAGTATCGGGGCAGGGAGAACGAACACTGAAGCTTTCTTT. The full variable domain, in which reference TRBV19 and TRBJ1-1 provide the parts outside the CDR3, is DGGITQSPKYLFRKEGQNVTLSCEQNLNHDAMYWYRQDPGQGLRLIYYSQIVNDFQKGDIAEGYSVSREKKESFPLTVTSAQKNPTAFYLCASSIGAGRTNTEAFFGQGTRLTVV.

This clonotype was seen ten or more times. The chain combines TRBV7-8 with TRBJ1-1; D is possibly TRBD1 (6 bases). Germline-derived CDR1 and CDR2 are SGHVS and FQNEAQ. This CDR3 has 14 residues. The V end lost 5 bases, the J end lost 4 bases, and 14 bases lay between the germline ends. CDR3 protein: CASSPTDSSTEAFF. CDR3 nucleotides: TGTGCCAGCAGCCCTACGGACAGCAGCACTGAAGCTTTCTTT.

This clonotype was seen ten or more times. This sequence joins TRBV4-2 and TRBJ1-5; TRBD1 is a possible D gene (6 bases). Germline values: CDR1 LGHNA, CDR2 YNFKEQ. Trimming took 2 bases from V and 2 from J, leaving 13 bases between them. The CDR3 totals 16 residues. The CDR3 spells CASSQRGGGGNQPQHF. For the CDR3, the DNA is TGTGCCAGCAGCCAAAGGGGAGGGGGTGGCAATCAGCCCCAGCATTTT.

This clonotype was picked up many times. The chain employs TRBV12-3 or TRBV12-4 and TRBJ2-7; 8 bases fit TRBD1. Trimming at V came to 3 bases and at J to 8 bases, leaving 12 bases not matched to a gene. This CDR3 region has 15 residues. The CDR3: CASSLAGQGSVKQYF. CDR3 nucleotide sequence: TGTGCCAGCAGTTTGGCTGGACAGGGAAGTGTAAAGCAGTACTTC.

This clonotype has ten or more counts. The DNA for the CDR3 is TGTGCCAGCAGTCTAACGGACAGGGGCTACACCTTC. It is translated as CASSLTDRGYTF. V gene TRBV28 combines with J gene TRBJ1-2; TRBD1 agrees at 7 bases. The germline V gene encodes CDR1 MDHEN and CDR2 SYDVKM. The CDR3 length is 12 residues. V shed 5 bases and J 8 bases; nucleotides not matched to a gene: 5.

This clonotype was seen repeatedly, ten times or more. The missing conserved phenylalanine or tryptophan at the end of this CDR3 makes a read error likely. The chain has TRBV12-3 or TRBV12-4 and TRBJ1-2; D unclear. This CDR3 is 13 amino acids long. Between the trimmed V and J ends, which lost 2 bases and 6 bases, there was a span of 10 bases. In DNA form, the CDR3 reads TGTGCCAGCAGTTTACGTAACGGTGATGGCTACACCCTC. Amino acid sequence: CASSLRNGDGYTL.